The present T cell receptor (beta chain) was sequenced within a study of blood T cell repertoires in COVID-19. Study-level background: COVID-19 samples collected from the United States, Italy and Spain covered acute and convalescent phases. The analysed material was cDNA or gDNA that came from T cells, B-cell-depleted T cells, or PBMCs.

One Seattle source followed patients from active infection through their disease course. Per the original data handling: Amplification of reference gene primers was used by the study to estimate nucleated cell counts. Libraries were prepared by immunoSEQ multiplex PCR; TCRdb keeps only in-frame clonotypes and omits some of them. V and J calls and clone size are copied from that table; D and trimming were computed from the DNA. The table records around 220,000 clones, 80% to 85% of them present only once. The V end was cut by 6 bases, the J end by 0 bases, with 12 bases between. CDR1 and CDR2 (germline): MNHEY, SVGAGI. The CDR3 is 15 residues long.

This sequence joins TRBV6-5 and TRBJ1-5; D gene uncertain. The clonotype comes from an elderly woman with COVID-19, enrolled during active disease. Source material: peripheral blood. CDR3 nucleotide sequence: TGTGCCAGCAGCTCCCAGGCATCTAGCAATCAGCCCCAGCATTTT. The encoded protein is CASSSQASSNQPQHF.